This TCR beta chain stems from a study of blood T cell repertoires in COVID-19. Study overall: Acute and convalescent COVID-19 samples came from the United States, Italy and Spain. PBMCs, B-cell-depleted T cells, or T cells were the source of the cDNA or gDNA that made up the material.

CDR3 length: 14 residues. V was shortened by 5 bases and J by 0 bases, with 10 bases between the two germline ends. The germline V gene encodes CDR1 SEHNR and CDR2 FQNEAQ (reference sequence). As handled by the study authors: From reference gene primer amplification, estimates of nucleated cell counts were derived. Clones were read by immunoSEQ multiplex PCR, and TCRdb kept only the in-frame ones, dropping some. V, J and clone size are taken as reported in that table, and D and trimming were inferred from the DNA itself. The sample lists about 130,000 clones, roughly nine tenths occurring once. Specimen: peripheral blood. V usage is TRBV7-9 and J usage is TRBJ1-1; D call uncertain. The TCR sequence derives from a middle-aged man with active COVID-19. The CDR3 coding sequence is TGTGCCAGCAGCCCACGAGTCCTGAACACTGAAGCTTTCTTT. This gives the protein CASSPRVLNTEAFF.